The rows below give T cell receptor beta chains drawn from one sample of a study of molecular identifiers for immune sequencing clone quantification. TCRdb passed the PCR reads through MiXCR, listing each CDR3 protein once. Here the sample spans 85,000 to 100,000 distinct CDR3 sequences, roughly 26% being singletons. Material for sequencing was naive CD8+ T cells from blood, with Jurkat cell RNA spiked in. These receptors were collected from a human donor in good health. Some libraries in this study had Jurkat cell RNA spiked in. The CDR3 runs from the conserved cysteine through the conserved F or W. Each record gives: clone size, D gene, V gene, J gene, CDR3 protein, CDR3 DNA. A D gene is named only where the DNA matches it firmly. Expanded clones get a size class; other rows say once, few or many, or leave the size out.

few	TRBD1	TRBV20-1	TRBJ2-5	CSARDKDRVGTQYF	TGCAGTGCTAGAGATAAGGACAGGGTGGGGACCCAGTACTTC
few	NA	TRBV20-1	TRBJ2-7	CSARDASASSYEQYF	TGCAGTGCCCGAGACGCTAGCGCGAGCTCCTACGAGCAGTACTTC
NA	TRBD1	TRBV9	TRBJ2-6	CASGQGSGANVLTF	TGTGCCAGCGGACAGGGGAGCGGGGCCAACGTCCTGACTTTC
many	TRBD2	TRBV14	TRBJ2-7	CASSQGSGRVYEQYF	TGTGCCAGCAGCCAAGGGAGCGGGAGGGTCTACGAGCAGTACTTC
many	NA	TRBV7-6	TRBJ2-5	CASSLNPGTQETQYF	TGTGCCAGCAGCTTAAACCCGGGAACCCAAGAGACCCAGTACTTC
many	NA	TRBV20-1	TRBJ2-3	CSEKELDTQYF	TGCAGTGAGAAGGAGTTAGATACGCAGTATTTT
many	NA	TRBV19	TRBJ1-1	CASSIKTMNTEAFF	TGTGCCAGTAGTATCAAGACTATGAACACTGAAGCTTTCTTT
many	NA	TRBV7-3	TRBJ2-2	CASSSLGLNTGELFF	TGTGCCAGCAGCTCCCTCGGACTAAACACCGGGGAGCTGTTTTTT
few	NA	TRBV15	TRBJ2-7	CATSSGTYYEQYF	TGTGCCACCAGCAGTGGCACGTACTACGAGCAGTACTTC
many	TRBD2	TRBV20-1	TRBJ2-3	CSARVGARDGTSGASTDTQYF	TGCAGTGCTAGAGTTGGGGCCCGGGATGGGACTAGCGGAGCTAGCACAGATACGCAGTATTTT
few	NA	TRBV5-4	TRBJ2-5	CASSLPGSPISPETQCF	TGTGCCAGCAGCTTGCCGGGATCTCCGATATCCCCGGAGACCCAGTGCTTC
NA	NA	TRBV20-1	TRBJ1-4	CSARRAGRNEKLFF	TGCAGTGCTAGAAGGGCAGGAAGGAATGAAAAACTGTTTTTT
medium-sized	TRBD1	TRBV27	TRBJ2-5	CASSLSRGPYYQETQYF	TGTGCCAGCAGTTTATCTAGGGGGCCGTATTACCAAGAGACCCAGTACTTC
NA	NA	TRBV7-6	TRBJ2-1	CASSLNGPRSYNEQFF	TGTGCCAGCAGCTTAAACGGACCACGCTCCTACAATGAGCAGTTCTTC
few	TRBD2	TRBV7-3	TRBJ2-1	CASSSSGSYNEQFF	TGTGCCAGCAGCTCTAGCGGCTCCTACAATGAGCAGTTCTTC
NA	TRBD1	TRBV7-9	TRBJ1-2	CASSPPTGSFYGYTF	TGTGCCAGCAGCCCCCCGACAGGGAGTTTCTATGGCTACACCTTC
many	NA	TRBV3-1	TRBJ2-1	CASSPEGGFRPMQFF	TGTGCCAGCAGCCCCGAGGGGGGATTCAGGCCCATGCAGTTCTTC
few	NA	TRBV20-1	TRBJ2-7	CSALIRQETYEQYF	TGCAGTGCTCTAATTCGACAGGAAACCTACGAGCAGTACTTC
many	NA	TRBV5-4	TRBJ1-1	CASSPSMGGLEAFF	TGTGCCAGCAGCCCCTCTATGGGAGGACTAGAAGCTTTCTTT
many	TRBD2	TRBV15	TRBJ2-1	CATSGGSGYNEQFF	TGTGCCACCAGCGGTGGTAGCGGGTACAATGAGCAGTTCTTC
few	NA	TRBV5-5	TRBJ1-1	CASSLDGMSGEAFF	TGTGCCAGCAGCTTGGACGGAATGTCGGGGGAAGCTTTCTTT
many	NA	TRBV12-3/TRBV12-4	TRBJ1-1	CASSPDTGTEAFF	TGTGCCAGCAGTCCGGACACAGGCACTGAAGCTTTCTTT
NA	NA	TRBV19	TRBJ1-5	CASSISRVNSNRPQHF	TGTGCCAGTAGTATTAGTCGGGTTAACAGCAATCGGCCCCAGCATTTT
many	TRBD1	TRBV12-3/TRBV12-4	TRBJ1-5	CASSGQGVGNQPQHF	TGTGCCAGCAGTGGACAGGGGGTGGGCAATCAGCCCCAGCATTTT
NA	TRBD1	TRBV12-3/TRBV12-4	TRBJ2-7	CASSFSTGARYEQYF	TGTGCCAGCAGTTTTTCTACAGGGGCACGCTACGAGCAGTACTTC
many	NA	TRBV21-1	TRBJ1-2	CASSKSALHYTF	TGTGCCAGCAGCAAGTCAGCCCTCCACTACACCTTC
NA	TRBD1	TRBV7-2	TRBJ2-5	CASRAHRGRRATQYF	TGTGCCAGCAGAGCTCACAGGGGCCGCCGAGCGACCCAGTACTTC
many	TRBD2	TRBV5-1	TRBJ2-1	CASSPRLAGGDNEQFF	TGCGCCAGCAGCCCCAGACTAGCGGGGGGCGACAATGAGCAGTTCTTC
NA	TRBD1	TRBV9	TRBJ2-7	CASTGGTGGYDEQYF	TGTGCCAGCACCGGGGGGACAGGGGGCTATGACGAGCAGTACTTC
many	NA	TRBV21-1	TRBJ1-1	CASSKEARGTEAFF	TGTGCCAGCAGCAAAGAGGCTCGGGGGACTGAAGCTTTCTTT
many	NA	TRBV7-9	TRBJ1-3	CASSFPGFIPSGNTIYF	TGTGCCAGCAGCTTTCCGGGTTTTATCCCCTCTGGAAACACCATATATTTT
NA	NA	TRBV28	TRBJ2-7	CASSFWRRTGSYEQYF	TGTGCCAGCAGTTTCTGGCGGCGGACTGGTTCCTACGAGCAGTACTTC
NA	NA	TRBV4-1	TRBJ2-7	CAGSLGLGIRGYEQYF	TGCGCCGGCAGCCTGGGTCTCGGGATACGGGGATACGAGCAGTACTTC
NA	NA	TRBV30	TRBJ1-4	CAWSTDNEKLFF	TGTGCCTGGAGTACAGATAATGAAAAACTGTTTTTT
many	NA	TRBV9	TRBJ2-3	CASSVASGTDTQYF	TGTGCCAGCAGCGTAGCTTCTGGCACAGATACGCAGTATTTT
many	NA	TRBV29-1	TRBJ1-4	CSVVQTNEKLFF	TGCAGCGTTGTGCAAACTAATGAAAAACTGTTTTTT
many	NA	TRBV7-9	TRBJ1-1	CASSLDEVMNTEAFF	TGTGCCAGCAGCTTAGATGAAGTAATGAACACTGAAGCTTTCTTT
few	NA	TRBV6-5	TRBJ1-1	CASSSSEDTEAFF	TGTGCCAGCAGTTCAAGTGAGGACACTGAAGCTTTCTTT
many	NA	TRBV19	TRBJ1-1	CASRIGQHTEAFF	TGTGCCAGTAGGATAGGACAGCACACTGAAGCTTTCTTT
NA	NA	TRBV4-3	TRBJ2-3	CASSPFVGTDTQYF	TGCGCCAGCAGCCCCTTTGTGGGCACAGATACGCAGTATTTT
few	NA	TRBV6-5	TRBJ2-7	CASRDIEAYEQHF	TGTGCCAGCAGAGACATTGAAGCCTACGAGCAGCACTTC
many	NA	TRBV18	TRBJ2-7	CASSFRDIRYF	TGTGCCAGCTCATTCAGGGACATCAGGTACTTC
many	NA	TRBV19	TRBJ2-3	CASRLGTDTQYF	TGTGCCAGTAGGCTAGGAACAGATACGCAGTATTTT
many	NA	TRBV11-3	TRBJ2-5	CASSVRDSDGETQYF	TGTGCCAGCAGCGTCCGGGATTCCGATGGAGAGACCCAGTACTTC
many	NA	TRBV7-9	TRBJ2-3	CASSALISTDTQYF	TGTGCCAGCAGCGCTCTGATTAGCACAGATACGCAGTATTTT
many	NA	TRBV20-1	TRBJ2-7	CSALKLADSYEQYF	TGCAGTGCCCTAAAACTAGCCGACTCCTACGAGCAGTACTTC
many	NA	TRBV18	TRBJ2-2	CASSPREGAPTGELFF	TGTGCCAGCTCACCACGAGAAGGGGCTCCCACCGGGGAGCTGTTTTTT
many	NA	TRBV7-9	TRBJ1-1	CASSFFIQGTAEAFF	TGTGCCAGCAGCTTTTTCATCCAGGGTACCGCTGAAGCTTTCTTT